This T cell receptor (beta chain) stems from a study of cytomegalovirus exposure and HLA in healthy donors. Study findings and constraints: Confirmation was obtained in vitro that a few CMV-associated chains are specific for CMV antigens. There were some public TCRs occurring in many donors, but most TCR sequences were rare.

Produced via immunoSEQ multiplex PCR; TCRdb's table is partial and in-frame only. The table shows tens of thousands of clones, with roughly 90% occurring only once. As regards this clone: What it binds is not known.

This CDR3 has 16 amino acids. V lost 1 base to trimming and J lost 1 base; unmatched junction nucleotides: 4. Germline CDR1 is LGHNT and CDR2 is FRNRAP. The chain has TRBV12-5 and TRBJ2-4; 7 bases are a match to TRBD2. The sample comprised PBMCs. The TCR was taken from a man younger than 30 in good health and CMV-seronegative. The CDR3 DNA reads TGTGCTAGTGGTTTGGCCCCGCGGGGGGCCAAAAACATTCAGTACTTC. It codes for CASGLAPRGAKNIQYF.